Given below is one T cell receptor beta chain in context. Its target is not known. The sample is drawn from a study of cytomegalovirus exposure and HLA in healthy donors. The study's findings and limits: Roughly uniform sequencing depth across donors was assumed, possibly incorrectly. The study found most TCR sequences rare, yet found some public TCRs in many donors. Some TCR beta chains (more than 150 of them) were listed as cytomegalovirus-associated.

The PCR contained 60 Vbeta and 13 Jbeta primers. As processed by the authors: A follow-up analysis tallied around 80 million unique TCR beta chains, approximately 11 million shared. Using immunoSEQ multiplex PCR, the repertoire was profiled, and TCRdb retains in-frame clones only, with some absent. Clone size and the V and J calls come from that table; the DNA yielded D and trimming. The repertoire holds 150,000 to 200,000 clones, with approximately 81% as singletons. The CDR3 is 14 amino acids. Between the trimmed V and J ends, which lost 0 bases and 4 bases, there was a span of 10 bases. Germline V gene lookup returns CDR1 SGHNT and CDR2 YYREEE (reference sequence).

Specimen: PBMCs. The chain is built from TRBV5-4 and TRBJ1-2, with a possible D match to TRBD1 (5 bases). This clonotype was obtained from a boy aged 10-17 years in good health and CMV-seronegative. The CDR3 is CASSLEVGLYGYTF. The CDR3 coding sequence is TGTGCCAGCAGCTTGGAGGTGGGACTCTATGGCTACACCTTC.